This entry features one TCR beta chain sequence. Its antigen is not known. This sample was included in a study of long-term antiretroviral therapy in people with HIV. They ran version v3.0 of the immunoSEQ assay at survey level. Libraries were prepared by immunoSEQ multiplex PCR; TCRdb keeps only in-frame clonotypes and omits some of them. This table holds approximately 13,000 clones, approximately 73% found once. Study outcomes and limitations: Clonal populations expanded prior to ART predominated within the repertoire at all time points.

The specimen was unsorted PBMCs, collected 3.1 years after starting antiretroviral therapy. The sequence was collected from a man aged 35 to 55 with HIV.

DNA for the CDR3: TGTGCCAGCAGCTCCAAGACAGGGGCTGGGTACGAGCAGTACTTC. It is translated as CASSSKTGAGYEQYF. J is TRBJ2-7 and V is TRBV14; 8 bases match TRBD1. The CDR3 length is 15 residues. The ends lost 5 bases at V and 4 bases at J; junction bases unmatched: 10. CDR1 SGHDN and CDR2 FVKESK come from the germline V gene.